A selection of T cell receptor beta chains follows, all from one sample in a study of graft-versus-host responses after intestinal transplantation. These receptors are not linked to any known antigen. Sequenced by immunoSEQ multiplex PCR; TCRdb stores in-frame clones only, minus some. This table has 81,000 or so clones, approximately 95% appearing once. The sample consisted of unstimulated CD8+ T cells sorted from spleen or lymph node cells, taken before transplant. Receptors were obtained from a human donor who was the organ donor for an intestinal transplant. Both conserved end residues are part of each CDR3. Each record gives: V gene, clone size, CDR3 length, J gene, CDR3 protein. Size values are once, few and many counts, or a class for expanded clones, and some rows have none.

>TRBV28|.|15|TRBJ2-1
CAANSRASGSDEQFF
>TRBV10-3|.|14|TRBJ1-1
CAISESPGVTEAFF
>TRBV14|.|13|TRBJ2-1
CASSPLVGSEQFF
>TRBV4-1|.|16|TRBJ2-1
CASSQGPQGVYNEQFF
>TRBV2|.|15|.
CASSEAGTATYEQYF
>TRBV7-2|.|15|TRBJ1-4
CASTGGNIIDEKLFF
>TRBV7-3|.|16|TRBJ2-3
CASSLRGSGNSDTQYF
>TRBV27|.|13|TRBJ2-7
CASSLGRYYEQYF
>TRBV5-6|.|16|TRBJ1-1
CASSFRWRGDNTEAFF
>TRBV19|.|15|TRBJ1-5
CASSIGGQGHQPQHF
>TRBV6-5|.|13|TRBJ2-7
CASSYSEGYEQYF
>TRBV14|.|14|TRBJ2-1
CASSPVDLTNEQFF
>TRBV11-2|.|12|.
CASSTTGYEQYF
>TRBV7-6|.|15|TRBJ2-5
CASSPGVDLQETQYF
>TRBV5-1|.|17|TRBJ2-1
CASSPDGASTGRNEQFF
>TRBV27|.|13|TRBJ2-1
CASSPAGLTEQFF
>TRBV19|.|13|TRBJ2-5
CASSIGLVETQYF
>TRBV2|.|14|TRBJ2-3
CASRGQGATDTQYF
>TRBV5-1|.|17|TRBJ1-2
CASSLRATGDWYYGYTF
>TRBV7-9|.|18|TRBJ2-2
CASSGGIAGDTNTGELFF
>TRBV5-4|few|15|TRBJ1-1
CASSLAVAGPRDAFF
>TRBV6-5|.|15|TRBJ1-1
CASRLGTSRNTEAFF
>TRBV2|.|13|TRBJ1-5
CASDSLGNQPQHF
>TRBV27|.|15|TRBJ1-2
CASSYIPGRFYGYTF